This TCR beta chain was sequenced for a study of blood T cell repertoires in COVID-19. Study as a whole: T cells, B-cell-depleted T cells, or PBMCs supplied cDNA or gDNA.

In the original analysis: Estimation of nucleated cell counts relied on the amplification of reference gene primers. Libraries were prepared by immunoSEQ multiplex PCR; TCRdb keeps only in-frame clonotypes and omits some of them. D and trimming come from the DNA, and the V and J calls and clone size come from that table. The top ten hold about 18% of the sample, which has about 59,000 clones, around 90% seen once. The sequenced sample consisted of peripheral blood. This TCR was sampled from an elderly woman with active COVID-19.

As DNA, the CDR3 is TGTGCCAGCTCGTCGGTAGGGGGGGCCGAGGAGCAGTTCTTC. Its translation is CASSSVGGAEEQFF. The gene calls are TRBV18 and TRBJ2-1; D is perhaps TRBD2 (7 bases). Deletions cut 6 bases from V and 10 bases from J, with 19 bases between. The CDR3 consists of 14 residues. Germline V gene data show CDR1 as KGHSH and CDR2 as LQKENI. The full variable domain, with the rest looked up from reference TRBV18 and TRBJ2-1, is NAGVMQNPRHLVRRRGQEARLRCSPMKGHSHVYWYRQLPEEGLKFMVYLQKENIIDESGMPKERFSAEFPKEGPSILRIQQVVRGDSAAYFCASSSVGGAEEQFFGPGTRLTVL.